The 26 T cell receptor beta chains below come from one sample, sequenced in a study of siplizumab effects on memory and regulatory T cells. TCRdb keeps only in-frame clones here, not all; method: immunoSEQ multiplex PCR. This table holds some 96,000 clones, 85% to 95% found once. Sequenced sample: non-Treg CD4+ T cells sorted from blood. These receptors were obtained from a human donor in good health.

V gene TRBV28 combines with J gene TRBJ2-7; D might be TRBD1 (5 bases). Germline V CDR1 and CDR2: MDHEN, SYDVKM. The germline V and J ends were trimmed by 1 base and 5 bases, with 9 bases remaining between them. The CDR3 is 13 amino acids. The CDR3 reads CASSLSGYHEQYF. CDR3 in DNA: TGTGCCAGCAGTTTATCAGGGTACCACGAGCAGTACTTC. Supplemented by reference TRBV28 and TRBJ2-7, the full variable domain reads DVKVTQSSRYLVKRTGEKVFLECVQDMDHENMFWYRQDPGLGLRLIYFSYDVKMKEKGDIPEGYSVSREKKERFSLILESASTNQTSMYLCASSLSGYHEQYFGPGTRLTVT.

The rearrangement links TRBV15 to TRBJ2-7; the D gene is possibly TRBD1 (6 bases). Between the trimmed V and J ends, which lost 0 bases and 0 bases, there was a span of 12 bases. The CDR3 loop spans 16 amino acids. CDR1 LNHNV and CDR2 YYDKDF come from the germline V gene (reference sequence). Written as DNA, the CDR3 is TGTGCCACCAGCAGAGAGGAAAAAGGGGGCTCCTACGAGCAGTACTTC. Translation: CATSREEKGGSYEQYF.

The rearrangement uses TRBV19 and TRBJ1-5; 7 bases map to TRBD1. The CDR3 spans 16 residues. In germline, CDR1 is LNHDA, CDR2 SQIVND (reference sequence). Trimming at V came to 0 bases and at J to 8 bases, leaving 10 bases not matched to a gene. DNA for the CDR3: TGTGCCAGTAGTATAGATCGGTACAGGGGAGGAGAGCCCCAGCATTTT. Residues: CASSIDRYRGGEPQHF.

Written as DNA, the CDR3 is TGTGCCAGCAGTCGAAGGACAACCGAAGCTTTCTTT. This sequence encodes CASSRRTTEAFF. The chain has TRBV6-6 and TRBJ1-1; D is perhaps TRBD1 (5 bases). CDR3 size: 12 residues. V was clipped by 5 bases and J by 8 bases, with 12 bases between them. Germline values: CDR1 MNHNY, CDR2 SVGAGI (reference sequence).

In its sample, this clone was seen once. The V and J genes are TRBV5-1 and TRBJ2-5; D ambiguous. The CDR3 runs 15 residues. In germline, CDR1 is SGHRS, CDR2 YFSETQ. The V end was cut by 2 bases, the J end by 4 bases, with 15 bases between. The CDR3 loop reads CASSLGASVAETQYF. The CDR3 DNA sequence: TGCGCCAGCAGCTTAGGAGCATCGGTCGCAGAGACCCAGTACTTC.

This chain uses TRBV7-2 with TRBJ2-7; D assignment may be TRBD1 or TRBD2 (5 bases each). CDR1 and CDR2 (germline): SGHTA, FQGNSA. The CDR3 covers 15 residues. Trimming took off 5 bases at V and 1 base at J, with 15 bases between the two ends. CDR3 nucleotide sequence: TGTGCCAGCAGCCCCGAACGGGGCCTATCCTACGAGCAGTACTTC. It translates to CASSPERGLSYEQYF.

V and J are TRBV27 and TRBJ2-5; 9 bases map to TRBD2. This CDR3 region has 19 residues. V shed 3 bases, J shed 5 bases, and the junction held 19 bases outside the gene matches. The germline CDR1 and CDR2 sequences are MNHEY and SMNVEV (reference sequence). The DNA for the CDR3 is TGTGCCAGCAGTTTGGCCCCCGGGACTAGCTCCTTAAGTGAGGAGACCCAGTACTTC. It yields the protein CASSLAPGTSSLSEETQYF.

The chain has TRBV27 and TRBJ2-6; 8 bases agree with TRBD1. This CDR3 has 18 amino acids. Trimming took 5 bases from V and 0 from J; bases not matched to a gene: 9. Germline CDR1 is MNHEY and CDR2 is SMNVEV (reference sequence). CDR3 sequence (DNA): TGTGCCAGCAGTCCCCACCAGGGGGCCCGCTCTGGGGCCAACGTCCTGACTTTC. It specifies CASSPHQGARSGANVLTF. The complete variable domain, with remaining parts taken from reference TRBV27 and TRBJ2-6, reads EAQVTQNPRYLITVTGKKLTVTCSQNMNHEYMSWYRQDPGLGLRQIYYSMNVEVTDKGDVPEGYKVSRKEKRNFPLILESPSPNQTSLYFCASSPHQGARSGANVLTFGAGSRLTVL.

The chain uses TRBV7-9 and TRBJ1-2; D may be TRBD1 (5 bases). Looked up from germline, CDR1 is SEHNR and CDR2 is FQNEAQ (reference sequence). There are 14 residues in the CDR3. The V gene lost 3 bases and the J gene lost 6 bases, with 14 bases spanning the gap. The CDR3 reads CASSFAGGRNGYTF. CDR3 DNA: TGTGCCAGCAGCTTCGCGGGGGGTCGGAATGGCTACACCTTC.

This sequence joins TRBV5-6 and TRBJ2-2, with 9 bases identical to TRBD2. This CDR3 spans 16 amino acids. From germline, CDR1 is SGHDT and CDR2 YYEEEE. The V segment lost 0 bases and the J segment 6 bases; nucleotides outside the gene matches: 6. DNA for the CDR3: TGTGCCAGCAGCTTGGACGGTCGCGGGAGGGCCGGGGAGCTGTTTTTT. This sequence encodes CASSLDGRGRAGELFF.

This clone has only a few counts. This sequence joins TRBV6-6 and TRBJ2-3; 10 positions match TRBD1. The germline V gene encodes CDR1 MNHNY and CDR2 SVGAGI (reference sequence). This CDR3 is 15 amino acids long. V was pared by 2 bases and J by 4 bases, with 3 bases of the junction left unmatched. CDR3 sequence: CASSYGTGDSDTQYF. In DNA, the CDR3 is TGTGCCAGCAGTTACGGGACAGGGGATTCAGATACGCAGTATTTT.

DNA of the CDR3: TGTGCCAGCAGCTCCTTACTAGCGATCGAGCAGTTCTTC. Protein product: CASSSLLAIEQFF. The chain couples TRBV11-2 to TRBJ2-1; 7 bases match TRBD2. This CDR3 has 13 residues. J was trimmed by 10 bases and V by 4 bases; bases with no gene match: 7. Germline CDR1 and CDR2: SGHAT and FQNNGV.

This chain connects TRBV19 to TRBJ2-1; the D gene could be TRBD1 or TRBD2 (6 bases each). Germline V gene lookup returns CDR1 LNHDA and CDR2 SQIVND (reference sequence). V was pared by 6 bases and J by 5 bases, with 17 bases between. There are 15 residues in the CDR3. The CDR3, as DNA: TGTGCCAGTAGCCGGGGGCTCTGGAGAAACAATGAGCAGTTCTTC. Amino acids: CASSRGLWRNNEQFF.

For the CDR3, the DNA is TGTGCCAGCTCCCCCCCCTACCCCTCCTACGAGCAGTACTTC. It codes for CASSPPYPSYEQYF. The chain is built from TRBV27 and TRBJ2-7; D ambiguous. V gave up 8 bases and J gave up 0 bases, with 14 bases separating them. This CDR3 has 14 amino acids. Germline CDR1 is MNHEY and CDR2 is SMNVEV (reference sequence).

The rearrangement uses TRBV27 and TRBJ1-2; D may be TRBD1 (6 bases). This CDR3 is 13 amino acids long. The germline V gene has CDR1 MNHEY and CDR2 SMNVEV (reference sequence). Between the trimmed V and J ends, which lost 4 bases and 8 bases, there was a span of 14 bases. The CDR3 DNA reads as TGTGCCAGCAGTTACGGGGGCTCGGGGGGCTACACCTTC. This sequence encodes CASSYGGSGGYTF.

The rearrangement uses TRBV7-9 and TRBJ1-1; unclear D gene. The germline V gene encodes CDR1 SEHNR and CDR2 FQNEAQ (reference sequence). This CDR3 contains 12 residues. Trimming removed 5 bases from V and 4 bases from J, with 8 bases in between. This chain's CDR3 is CASSPSGTEAFF. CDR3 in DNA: TGTGCCAGCAGCCCTAGTGGCACTGAAGCTTTCTTT. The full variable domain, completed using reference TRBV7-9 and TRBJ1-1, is DTGVSQNPRHKITKRGQNVTFRCDPISEHNRLYWYRQTLGQGPEFLTYFQNEAQLEKSRLLSDRFSAERPKGSFSTLEIQRTEQGDSAMYLCASSPSGTEAFFGQGTRLTVV.

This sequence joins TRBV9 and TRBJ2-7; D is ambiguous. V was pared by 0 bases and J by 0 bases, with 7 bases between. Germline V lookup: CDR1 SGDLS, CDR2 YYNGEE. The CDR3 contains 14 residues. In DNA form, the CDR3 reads TGTGCCAGCAGCGTAGCCTGGAGCTCCTACGAGCAGTACTTC. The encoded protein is CASSVAWSSYEQYF.

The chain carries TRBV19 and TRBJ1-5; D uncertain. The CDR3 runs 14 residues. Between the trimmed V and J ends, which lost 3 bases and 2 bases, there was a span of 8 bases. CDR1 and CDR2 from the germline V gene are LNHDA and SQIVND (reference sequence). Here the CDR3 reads CASSIELGNQPQHF. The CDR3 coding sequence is TGTGCCAGTAGTATCGAGTTGGGCAATCAGCCCCAGCATTTT.

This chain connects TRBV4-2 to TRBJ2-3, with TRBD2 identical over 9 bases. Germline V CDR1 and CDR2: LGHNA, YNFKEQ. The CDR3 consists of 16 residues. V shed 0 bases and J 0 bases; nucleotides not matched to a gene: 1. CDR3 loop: CASSQDLAGSTDTQYF. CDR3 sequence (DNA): TGTGCCAGCAGCCAAGATCTAGCGGGGAGCACAGATACGCAGTATTTT.

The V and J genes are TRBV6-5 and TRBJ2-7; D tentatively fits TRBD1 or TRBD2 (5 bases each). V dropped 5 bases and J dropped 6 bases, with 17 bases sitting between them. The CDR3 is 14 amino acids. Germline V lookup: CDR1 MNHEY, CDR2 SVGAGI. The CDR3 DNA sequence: TGTGCCAGCAGTGCCGGGACCGTCAACTCCGAGCAGTACTTC. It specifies CASSAGTVNSEQYF.

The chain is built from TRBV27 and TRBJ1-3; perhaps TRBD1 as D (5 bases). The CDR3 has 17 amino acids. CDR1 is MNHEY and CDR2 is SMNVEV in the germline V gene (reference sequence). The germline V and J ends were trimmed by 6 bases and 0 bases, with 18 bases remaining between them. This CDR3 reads CASRLTGRRDSGNTIYF. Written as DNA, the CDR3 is TGTGCCAGCAGACTAACGGGACGCCGGGACTCTGGAAACACCATATATTTT.

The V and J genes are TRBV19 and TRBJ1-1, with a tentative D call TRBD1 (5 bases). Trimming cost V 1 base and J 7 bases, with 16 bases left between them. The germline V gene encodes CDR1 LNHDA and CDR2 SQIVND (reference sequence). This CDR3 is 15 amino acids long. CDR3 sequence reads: CASSIAGQSIVEAFF. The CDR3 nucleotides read TGTGCCAGTAGTATAGCTGGACAAAGTATTGTTGAAGCTTTCTTT.

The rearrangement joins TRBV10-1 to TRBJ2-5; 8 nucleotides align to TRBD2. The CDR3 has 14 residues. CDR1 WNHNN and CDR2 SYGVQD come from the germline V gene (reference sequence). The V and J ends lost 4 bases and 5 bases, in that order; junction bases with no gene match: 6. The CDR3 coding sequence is TGCGCCAGCAGTGCCGGGACTAGTGGCGAGACCCAGTACTTC. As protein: CASSAGTSGETQYF.

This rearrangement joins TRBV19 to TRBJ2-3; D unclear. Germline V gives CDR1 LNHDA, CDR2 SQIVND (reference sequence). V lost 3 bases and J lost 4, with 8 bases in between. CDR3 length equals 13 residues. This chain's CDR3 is CASSIVFPDTQYF. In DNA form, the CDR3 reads TGTGCCAGTAGTATTGTGTTCCCAGATACGCAGTATTTT.

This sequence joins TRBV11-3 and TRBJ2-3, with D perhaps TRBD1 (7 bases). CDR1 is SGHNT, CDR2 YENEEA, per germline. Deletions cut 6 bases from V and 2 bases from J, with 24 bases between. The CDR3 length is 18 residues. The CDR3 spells CASSPRPRGTDPTDTQYF. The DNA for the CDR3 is TGTGCCAGCAGTCCCCGACCACGGGGGACAGACCCCACAGATACGCAGTATTTT.

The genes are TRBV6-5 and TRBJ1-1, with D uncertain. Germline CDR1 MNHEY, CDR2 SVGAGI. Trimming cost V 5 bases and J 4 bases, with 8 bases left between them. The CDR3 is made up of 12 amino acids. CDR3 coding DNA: TGTGCCAGCAGTGACTACCCCACTGAAGCTTTCTTT. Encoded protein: CASSDYPTEAFF.